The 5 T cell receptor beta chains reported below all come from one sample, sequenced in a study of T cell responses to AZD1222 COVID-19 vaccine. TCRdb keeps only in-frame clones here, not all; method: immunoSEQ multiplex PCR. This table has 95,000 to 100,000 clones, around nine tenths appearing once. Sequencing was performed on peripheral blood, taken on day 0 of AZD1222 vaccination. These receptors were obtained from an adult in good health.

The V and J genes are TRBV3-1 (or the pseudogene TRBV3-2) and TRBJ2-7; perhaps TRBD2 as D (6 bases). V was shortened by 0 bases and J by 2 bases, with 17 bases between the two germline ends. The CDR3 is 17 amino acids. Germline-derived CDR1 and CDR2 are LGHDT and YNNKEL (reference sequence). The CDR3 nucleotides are TGTGCCAGCAGCCAAGATTCGGGGGTGGGTGACCCCTACGAGCAGTACTTC. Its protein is CASSQDSGVGDPYEQYF.

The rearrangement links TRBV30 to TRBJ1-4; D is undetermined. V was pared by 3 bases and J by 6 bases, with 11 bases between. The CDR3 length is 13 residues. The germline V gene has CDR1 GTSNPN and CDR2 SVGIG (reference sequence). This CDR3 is CAWSRDGYEKLFF. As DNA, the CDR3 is TGTGCCTGGAGCAGAGATGGGTATGAAAAACTGTTTTTT.

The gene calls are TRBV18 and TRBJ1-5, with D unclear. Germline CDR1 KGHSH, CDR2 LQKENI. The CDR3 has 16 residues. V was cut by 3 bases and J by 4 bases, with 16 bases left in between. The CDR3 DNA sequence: TGTGCCAGCTCACCCACCGGGCCCAAAGGGAATCAGCCCCAGCATTTT. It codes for CASSPTGPKGNQPQHF. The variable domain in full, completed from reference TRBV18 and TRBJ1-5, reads NAGVMQNPRHLVRRRGQEARLRCSPMKGHSHVYWYRQLPEEGLKFMVYLQKENIIDESGMPKERFSAEFPKEGPSILRIQQVVRGDSAAYFCASSPTGPKGNQPQHFGDGTRLSIL.

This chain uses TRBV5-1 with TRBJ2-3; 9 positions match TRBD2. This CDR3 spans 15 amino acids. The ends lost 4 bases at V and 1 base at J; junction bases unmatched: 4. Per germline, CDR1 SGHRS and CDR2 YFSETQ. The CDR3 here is CASSPPSGGTDTQYF. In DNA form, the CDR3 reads TGCGCCAGCAGCCCTCCTAGCGGGGGCACAGATACGCAGTATTTT.

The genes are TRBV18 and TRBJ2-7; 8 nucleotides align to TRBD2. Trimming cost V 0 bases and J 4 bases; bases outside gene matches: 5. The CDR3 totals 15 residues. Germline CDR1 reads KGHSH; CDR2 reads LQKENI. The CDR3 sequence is CASSPPNGRVYEQYF. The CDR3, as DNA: TGTGCCAGCTCACCACCGAACGGGAGGGTGTACGAGCAGTACTTC.